The entry below describes one TCR beta chain. What it recognizes is unknown. V shed 1 base and J 2 bases; nucleotides not matched to a gene: 6. The germline gives CDR1 KGHSH, CDR2 LQKENI. The CDR3 sequence is 16 residues long. The sample comes from a study of PD-1 blockade in classical Hodgkin lymphoma. Study overall: Nivolumab was administered to patients intravenously at 3 mg/kg every 2 weeks.

Overall study results and limits: Patients with a complete response exhibited baseline diversity comparable to newly diagnosed patients.

Method: immunoSEQ multiplex PCR; TCRdb's copy keeps in-frame clones and lacks some. The sample has about 86,000 clones; 75% to 90% are singletons. Relapse after autologous stem cell transplantation occurred in every patient, and brentuximab vedotin exposure varied. The sequence was collected from a human donor with classical Hodgkin lymphoma. The chain has TRBV18 and TRBJ2-3, with 7 bases matching TRBD2. The material was peripheral blood mononuclear cells (PBMCs), obtained before the second cycle of nivolumab. The CDR3 loop reads CASSPRASGATDTQYF. DNA of the CDR3: TGTGCCAGCTCACCACGGGCGAGCGGGGCCACAGATACGCAGTATTTT. Full variable domain (remainder filled in from reference TRBV18 and TRBJ2-3): NAGVMQNPRHLVRRRGQEARLRCSPMKGHSHVYWYRQLPEEGLKFMVYLQKENIIDESGMPKERFSAEFPKEGPSILRIQQVVRGDSAAYFCASSPRASGATDTQYFGPGTRLTVL.